This T cell receptor (beta chain) is drawn from a study of tumor-infiltrating lymphocytes in primary liver carcinoma. Study-wide context: Sample yields, roughly 3.5 to 7.13 million productive TCRbeta reads, were similar across the tissue types.

This clonotype was counted a few times. A read error may produce the germline difference seen at one junction end. The CDR3 length is 15 residues. Germline loops: CDR1 SGHAT, CDR2 FQNNGV. Researchers generated TCR beta cDNA from about 450 ng of total RNA, relying on a constant-region primer. Three-round nested multiplex PCR performed with slightly modified ARM-PCR produced the TCR beta libraries. The first two PCR rounds, approximately 10 cycles each, used TRBV1-TRBV30 forward primers and a C-beta reverse primer. TCRdb used MiXCR to reprocess the multiplex PCR reads, holding one entry per CDR3 protein. The sample yields about 59,000 distinct CDR3 sequences, 71% seen once. Co-extracting RNA and DNA was done with about 20-34 mg of unsorted bulk tissue as input. Each individual tumor supplied samples from five separate regions. All tumor specimens exceeded 80% viable tumor cells.

The sequence came from a man aged 40-49 years with primary liver carcinoma and hepatitis B virus infection. V usage is TRBV11-2 and J usage is TRBJ2-2; 7 bases align to TRBD2. Specimen: liver tumor tissue from sampling region 2. Sample subset: tumor region T2, inferior pole. CDR3 residues: CASITGGRNTGELSF. The CDR3 nucleotides are TGTGCCAGCATCACCGGGGGGAGGAACACCGGGGAACTGTCTTTT.